One TCR beta chain is described in this entry. TCRdb processed the 5' RACE reads again and assigns one entry to each CDR3 protein, with no DNA. The repertoire table contains more than 350,000 distinct CDR3 sequences. The sample comes from a study of monozygotic twins with inflammatory bowel disease. Per the germline V gene, CDR1 is SEHNR and CDR2 is FQNEAQ (reference sequence). This CDR3 spans 15 amino acids. The sequenced sample was blood. The chain joins TRBV7-9 to TRBJ2-5; TCRdb designates TRBD2, a call that cannot be tested without DNA. This TCR came from a human donor with ulcerative colitis or Crohn's disease, or a healthy co-twin of an affected twin (not recorded which). This CDR3 is CASSLERGGGKTQYF.